This T cell receptor beta chain was found in a study of control samples from healthy donors and cancer patients (dated by TCRdb to the early 2020s). Counted from cysteine to phenylalanine, this CDR3 has 14 amino acids. The CDR3 DNA has 42 bases and is translated from base 1. The germline V gene yields MNHEY for CDR1 and SVGAGI for CDR2. Cut back by 0 bases and 4 bases, the V and J ends lie 9 bases apart. To note about this clone: Its antigen is still unknown. No per-base quality is available; no much larger clone lies one base away.

Libraries were constructed by the immunoSEQ multiplex PCR assay. TCRdb provides this immuneACCESS table in a form limited to in-frame rearrangements. Some clones are lacking; in checked studies, under half of them reflect an unresolved V gene, and why the rest are absent is not known. Counted in this sample were about 89,000 clones; roughly nine tenths of them appeared once. The top ten clones comprise over 20% of the sample. The sequence joins TRBV6-5 to TRBJ1-2; no D gene call is confident. The TCR originated in a young man in good health. Specimen: blood. In nucleotides, the sequence is TGTGCCAGCAGTTACTCGTCGGGGTTCTATGGCTACACCTTC. Translation gives CASSYSSGFYGYTF.